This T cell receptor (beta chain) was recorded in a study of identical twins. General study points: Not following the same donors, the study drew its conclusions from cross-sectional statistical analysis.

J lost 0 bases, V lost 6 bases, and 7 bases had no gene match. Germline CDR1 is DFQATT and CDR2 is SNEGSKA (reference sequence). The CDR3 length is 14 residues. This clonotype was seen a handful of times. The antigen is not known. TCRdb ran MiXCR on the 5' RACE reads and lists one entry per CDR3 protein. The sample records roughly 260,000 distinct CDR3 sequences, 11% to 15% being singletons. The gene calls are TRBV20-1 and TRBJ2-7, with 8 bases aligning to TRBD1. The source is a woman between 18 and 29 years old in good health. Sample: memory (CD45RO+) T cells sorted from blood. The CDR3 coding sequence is TGCAGTGCGGATCCGGGACAGGCCTCCTACGAGCAGTACTTC. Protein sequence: CSADPGQASYEQYF.